This T cell receptor (beta chain) originates from a study of a mutant IDH1 vaccine in newly diagnosed glioma. The wider study: The study gave patients eight vaccinations in weeks 1, 3, 5, 7, 11, 15, 19, 23. Averaging approximately 40 years of age, treated patients were about 62% male and approximately 40% female. Earlier treatment was radiotherapy, temozolomide, or both, with most getting both.

Documented time point: week 23, last vaccination. The content of each vaccine dose was 300 ug of mutant IDH1 20-mer peptide, and topical imiquimod accompanied it. Those who donated had recent WHO grade 3 or 4 IDH1-mutant, ATRX-lost astrocytomas. Comments on this clone: What it binds is not known.

TCRdb's copy holds only in-frame clones and misses some; the assay was immunoSEQ multiplex PCR. The sample yields roughly 60,000 clones, 70% to 90% seen once. Germline V lookup: CDR1 SGHNT, CDR2 YYREEE (reference sequence). V was cut by 2 bases and J by 2 bases, with 0 bases left in between. This CDR3 has 11 amino acids. This TCR was recovered from a man younger than 40 with glioma. V gene TRBV5-4 combines with J gene TRBJ2-3; no definite D call. The sequencing used PBMCs, collected from a glioma patient whose treatment included an IDH1 peptide vaccine. CDR3: CASSFTDTQYF. For the CDR3, the DNA is TGTGCCAGCAGCTTCACAGATACGCAGTATTTT.